This section outlines one T cell receptor (beta chain) sequence together with its context. This clone's antigen is unknown. This may come from a read error, since a much larger clone is one base off. The library was obtained by PCR. The sequencing machine was an Illumina HiSeq 2500. TCR library preparation used molecular barcoding, with unique molecular identifiers applied to normalize quantification of the TCRbeta repertoire. TCRdb reanalyzed the raw reads on its own, using fastp at Q25 for trimming and MiXCR for clone calling, and kept in-frame beta chains. Each entry merges the rows of one CDR3 protein and shows their most common DNA and genes. Within this sample are approximately 250,000 distinct CDR3 sequences, with 9.7% of them counted one time only. Roughly 5.1% of the sample is in the top ten clones. The data derive from a study of T-cell reconstitution after alpha-beta-depleted transplantation in children (dated by TCRdb to 2015 to 2016). At the level of the whole study: Using TCR repertoire profiling, the study followed T-cell immune reconstitution in a quantitative way in children after TCRalphabeta/CD19-depleted allogeneic hematopoietic cell transplantation.

Spanning cysteine to phenylalanine, the CDR3 consists of 15 amino acids. CDR3 DNA is the only sequence kept; it has 45 bases, read in frame from the first base. From a lookup of the germline V gene, CDR1 and CDR2 are MGHRA and YSYEKL. The material sequenced was PBMCs from the stem cell graft donor, taken from the stem cell graft. The chain employs TRBV4-1 and TRBJ1-1; the D region possibly corresponds to TRBD1 (5 bases align). The origin of this receptor is a human donor who donated a stem cell graft to a child with SCID. For the CDR3, the sequence is CTSSQGAGIGAEAFF. In nucleotides, the sequence is TGCACCAGCAGCCAAGGGGCAGGGATAGGGGCTGAAGCTTTCTTT.